This passage covers 19 T cell receptor beta chains from one sample sequenced in a study of Graves' ophthalmopathy and Graves' hyperthyroidism. Amplification targeted the TCR beta CDR3 regions, with RNA transcripts as the source material. RT-PCR with HTBI primers came first, then second-round multiplex PCR. TCRdb fed the multiplex PCR reads into MiXCR, producing one record per CDR3 protein. The table includes fewer than 350,000 distinct CDR3 sequences, roughly 15% detected once. The source material was peripheral blood. The receptors shown here come from an adult man with Graves' ophthalmopathy.

This clonotype was seen ten or more times. The chain has TRBV6-2 or TRBV6-3 and TRBJ2-7, with 8 nucleotides matching TRBD2. This CDR3 is 14 amino acids long. J lost 3 bases, V lost 8 bases, and 9 bases had no gene match. Germline V lookup: CDR1 MNHEY, CDR2 SVGEGT. The CDR3 sequence is CASGGLAGNYEQYF. In DNA, the CDR3 is TGTGCCAGCGGAGGGCTAGCGGGCAACTACGAGCAGTACTTC.

The chain joins TRBV28 to TRBJ2-2; 7 bases line up with TRBD2. Germline lookup yields CDR1 MDHEN and CDR2 SYDVKM. The V and J ends lost 7 bases and 5 bases, in that order; junction bases with no gene match: 13. The CDR3 contains 16 residues. The CDR3 bases are TGTGCCAGCACGCTTCCAGGACTAGTCGGTACCGGGGAGCTGTTTTTT. Its protein product is CASTLPGLVGTGELFF.

This clonotype was seen a single time. The chain has TRBV19 and TRBJ2-7; 7 bases line up with TRBD2. From germline, CDR1 is LNHDA and CDR2 SQIVND (reference sequence). Trimming cost V 3 bases and J 5 bases; bases outside gene matches: 10. CDR3 length: 15 residues. CDR3 coding DNA: TGTGCCAGTAGTATCGGTAGGCGGGAGACGAACGAGCAGTACTTC. Translating it yields CASSIGRRETNEQYF.

This clonotype has ten or more counts. The chain links TRBV6-5 to TRBJ2-7, with TRBD2 identical over 10 bases. The length of the CDR3 is 15 residues. Trimming at V came to 6 bases and at J to 7 bases, leaving 12 bases not matched to a gene. Germline CDR1 is MNHEY and CDR2 is SVGAGI. The DNA of the CDR3 is TGTGCCAGCAGCTACACCTCCGGGACTAGCGTTGAGCAGTACTTC. This codes for CASSYTSGTSVEQYF.

This clonotype was recorded many times. V usage is TRBV3-1 and J usage is TRBJ2-3, with D possibly matching TRBD1 (5 bases). The CDR3 is 14 residues long. In germline, CDR1 is LGHDT, CDR2 YNNKEL (reference sequence). The V end lost 1 base, the J end lost 2 bases, and 7 bases lay between the germline ends. The CDR3 sequence: CASSQGGSTDTQYF. The DNA for the CDR3 is TGTGCCAGCAGCCAAGGGGGCTCCACAGATACGCAGTATTTT.

This clonotype was observed at least ten times. V gene TRBV27 combines with J gene TRBJ1-1; D perhaps matches TRBD1 (5 bases). V was trimmed by 8 bases and J by 1 base, leaving 11 bases between them. The CDR3 is 13 amino acids. Germline CDR1 is MNHEY and CDR2 is SMNVEV (reference sequence). The DNA for the CDR3 is TGTGCCAGCCGTTGGGACTGGAACACTGAAGCTTTCTTT. Translation gives CASRWDWNTEAFF.

This chain connects TRBV4-2 to TRBJ1-1, with 9 bases fitting TRBD1. The CDR3 consists of 18 residues. The germline V gene encodes CDR1 LGHNA and CDR2 YNFKEQ. With 1 base clipped from V and 4 bases from J, the junction kept 13 bases outside the gene matches. Here the CDR3 reads CASSQALRDRASFTEAFF. The DNA of the CDR3 is TGTGCCAGCAGCCAAGCCCTCCGGGACAGGGCCTCGTTCACTGAAGCTTTCTTT.

This clonotype was seen only a few times. V and J are TRBV9 and TRBJ2-2, with D possibly TRBD1 on 5 matching bases. The CDR3 extends over 15 amino acids. Germline V lookup: CDR1 SGDLS, CDR2 YYNGEE. Trimming took off 5 bases at V and 1 base at J, with 12 bases between the two ends. Written as DNA, the CDR3 is TGTGCCAGCAGGGAAACAGGATTGAACACCGGGGAGCTGTTTTTT. This encodes CASRETGLNTGELFF.

The chain joins TRBV28 to TRBJ1-5; 9 nucleotides match TRBD1. Per the germline V gene, CDR1 is MDHEN and CDR2 is SYDVKM. There are 14 residues in the CDR3. With 4 bases clipped from V and 6 bases from J, the junction kept 4 bases outside the gene matches. CDR3 nucleotides: TGTGCCAGCAGTTGGACAGGGGCCGGTCAGCCCCAGCATTTT. Protein product: CASSWTGAGQPQHF.

This clonotype was recorded a few times. The chain has TRBV29-1 and TRBJ1-2; possible D gene TRBD1, 6 bases. This CDR3 has 12 amino acids. Trimming took off 4 bases at V and 3 bases at J, with 9 bases between the two ends. Germline-derived CDR1 and CDR2 are SQVTM and ANQGSEA. The CDR3 DNA follows: TGCAGCGTTGGGACAGTATACTATGGCTACACCTTC. As protein: CSVGTVYYGYTF.

V gene TRBV7-2 combines with J gene TRBJ2-5; TRBD2 matches at 10 bases. Unmatched junction bases numbered 6, after V lost 1 base and J lost 4 bases. The CDR3 is 16 residues long. The germline gives CDR1 SGHTA, CDR2 FQGNSA. The CDR3 nucleotides are TGTGCCAGCAGCTTAGTATCGCTAGCGGGGGTAGAGACCCAGTACTTC. As protein: CASSLVSLAGVETQYF.

This clonotype came up many times. The chain carries TRBV28 and TRBJ1-2; D is unresolved. Germline CDR1 and CDR2: MDHEN and SYDVKM. The CDR3 loop spans 15 amino acids. V was shortened by 6 bases and J by 5 bases, with 19 bases between the two germline ends. In DNA, the CDR3 is TGTGCCAGCAGGGACCCGGGCAGGATTGGGTATGGCTACACCTTC. This gives the protein CASRDPGRIGYGYTF.

There are many counts of this clonotype. This rearrangement joins TRBV5-1 to TRBJ2-7; no clear D. CDR1 is SGHRS, CDR2 YFSETQ, per germline. This CDR3 region has 13 residues. V shed 5 bases and J shed 0 bases, with 9 bases lying between them. CDR3 sequence: CASRSGVSYEQYF. The CDR3 DNA is TGCGCCAGCAGAAGTGGTGTCTCCTACGAGCAGTACTTC.

In this sample, this clonotype turned up many times. The chain combines TRBV5-1 with TRBJ1-1; unclear D gene. Germline lookup yields CDR1 SGHRS and CDR2 YFSETQ. The CDR3 totals 14 residues. V was shortened by 4 bases and J by 0 bases, with 10 bases between the two germline ends. The CDR3: CASSAGNMNTEAFF. The CDR3, as DNA: TGCGCCAGCAGCGCCGGAAATATGAACACTGAAGCTTTCTTT.

This clonotype was seen a handful of times. The chain uses TRBV6-2 or TRBV6-3 and TRBJ2-7; tentative D call: TRBD1 (6 bases). CDR3 length: 15 amino acids. V lost 1 base to trimming and J lost 2 bases, with 12 bases between them. Germline-derived CDR1 and CDR2 are MNHEY and SVGEGT. DNA for the CDR3: TGTGCCAGCAGTTACTGGACAGTCCAGCCCTACGAGCAGTACTTC. Translated: CASSYWTVQPYEQYF.

The chain joins TRBV12-3 or TRBV12-4 to TRBJ2-7; 8 bases line up with TRBD1. The CDR3 length is 15 residues. V trimming: 4 bases; J trimming: 3 bases; junction bases outside the gene matches: 8. The CDR3 DNA is TGTGCCAGCAGTTCCCGGGACAGGTTAATCTACGAGCAGTACTTC. Protein: CASSSRDRLIYEQYF.

This clonotype was detected many times. The gene calls are TRBV28 and TRBJ2-5; TRBD1 matches at 9 bases. The CDR3 runs to 15 residues. V lost 3 bases, J lost 3 bases, and 5 bases stayed unmatched. The germline CDR1 and CDR2 sequences are MDHEN and SYDVKM. The DNA of the CDR3 is TGTGCCAGCAGTTTTGTCGACAGGGGGAAAGAGACCCAGTACTTC. Its translation is CASSFVDRGKETQYF.

Ten or more counts support this clonotype. V and J are TRBV29-1 and TRBJ2-7, with D perhaps matching TRBD1 (6 bases). This CDR3 is 13 amino acids long. CDR1 and CDR2 (germline): SQVTM, ANQGSEA. Trimming pared 1 base from V and 1 base from J, leaving 8 bases between. The CDR3 loop is CSVEGTASYEQYF. The CDR3 coding sequence is TGCAGCGTTGAAGGGACAGCATCCTACGAGCAGTACTTC.

In this sample, this clonotype turned up many times. This chain links TRBV29-1 with TRBJ1-1, with 10 nucleotides matching TRBD1. J gave up 4 bases and V 1 base, and 3 bases lay outside the gene matches. The CDR3 covers 14 residues. Germline V lookup: CDR1 SQVTM, CDR2 ANQGSEA. The CDR3 region is CSVEGDRGLTEAFF. CDR3 sequence (DNA): TGCAGCGTTGAAGGGGACAGGGGTCTCACTGAAGCTTTCTTT.